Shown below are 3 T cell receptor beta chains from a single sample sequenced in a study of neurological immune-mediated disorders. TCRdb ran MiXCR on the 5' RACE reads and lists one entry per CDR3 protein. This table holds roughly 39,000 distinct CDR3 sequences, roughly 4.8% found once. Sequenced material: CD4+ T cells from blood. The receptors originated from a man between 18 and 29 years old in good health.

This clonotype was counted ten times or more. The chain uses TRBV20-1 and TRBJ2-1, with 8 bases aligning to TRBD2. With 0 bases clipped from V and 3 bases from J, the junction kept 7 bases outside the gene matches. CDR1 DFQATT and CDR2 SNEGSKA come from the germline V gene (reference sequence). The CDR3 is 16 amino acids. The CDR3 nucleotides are TGCAGTGCTAGAGATCCGGCGGGGGGAGACTACAATGAGCAGTTCTTC. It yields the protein CSARDPAGGDYNEQFF.

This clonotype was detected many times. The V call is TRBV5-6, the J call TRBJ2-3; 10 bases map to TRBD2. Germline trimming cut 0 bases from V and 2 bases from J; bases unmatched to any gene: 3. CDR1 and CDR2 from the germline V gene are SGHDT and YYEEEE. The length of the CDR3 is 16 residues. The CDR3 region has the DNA TGTGCCAGCAGCTTGGGGCTAGCGGGGGCCACAGATACGCAGTATTTT. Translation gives CASSLGLAGATDTQYF.

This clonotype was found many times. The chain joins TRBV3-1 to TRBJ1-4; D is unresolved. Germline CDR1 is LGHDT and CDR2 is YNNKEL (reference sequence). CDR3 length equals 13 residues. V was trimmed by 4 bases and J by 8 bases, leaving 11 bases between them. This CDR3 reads CASSLRFEEKLFF. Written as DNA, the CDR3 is TGTGCCAGCAGCCTCAGATTTGAAGAAAAACTGTTTTTT.